The 20 T cell receptor beta chains listed next were all sequenced from one sample in a study of blood T cell repertoires in COVID-19. Measured with immunoSEQ multiplex PCR; TCRdb has only the in-frame clones, and not every one. The sample has 220,000 or so clones, 84% seen once; the top ten hold 15% to 20%. Sequencing used peripheral blood. These TCRs come from a young man with active or convalescent COVID-19.

The chain is built from TRBV28 and TRBJ1-1; 10 bases are shared with TRBD1. The CDR3 runs 15 residues. Germline CDR1 and CDR2: MDHEN and SYDVKM. V trimming: 3 bases; J trimming: 7 bases; junction bases outside the gene matches: 8. CDR3 residues: CASSLSRQGASEAFF. DNA for the CDR3: TGTGCCAGCAGTTTGTCCCGACAGGGGGCGAGTGAAGCTTTCTTT.

The genes are TRBV3-1 (or the pseudogene TRBV3-2) and TRBJ1-2; TRBD1 agrees at 11 bases. J was trimmed by 14 bases and V by 0 bases; bases with no gene match: 8. Germline V lookup: CDR1 LGHDT, CDR2 YNNKEL (reference sequence). CDR3 size: 14 residues. The DNA for the CDR3 is TGTGCCAGCAGCCAAGATTTGGACAGGGGGCGATATACCTTC. Translation gives CASSQDLDRGRYTF.

The rearrangement joins TRBV19 to TRBJ2-3; D is ambiguous. The V and J ends lost 8 bases and 1 base respectively, with 4 bases between them. Germline CDR1 LNHDA, CDR2 SQIVND (reference sequence). The CDR3 runs to 11 residues. CDR3 loop: CASLGTDTQYF. The DNA for the CDR3 is TGTGCCAGTCTTGGCACAGATACGCAGTATTTT.

The J gene is TRBJ1-4, the V gene TRBV12-3 or TRBV12-4; 7 nucleotides match TRBD1. V gave up 5 bases and J gave up 15 bases; unmatched junction bases: 9. CDR3 length: 12 amino acids. The chain's CDR3 is CASSLRTGGLFF. CDR3 DNA sequence: TGTGCCAGCAGTCTCCGGACAGGTGGATTGTTTTTT.

This chain uses TRBV4-1 with TRBJ2-5, with D possibly TRBD1 on 5 matching bases. The germline gives CDR1 MGHRA, CDR2 YSYEKL. Trimming cost V 4 bases and J 4 bases, with 10 bases left between them. The CDR3 contains 13 residues. In DNA, the CDR3 is TGCGCCAGCAGCCTTGCCAGGGCAGAGACCCAGTACTTC. It yields the protein CASSLARAETQYF.

CDR3 sequence reads: CASSPASGGAPGTQYF. In DNA, the CDR3 is TGTGCCAGCAGCCCCGCTAGCGGGGGCGCCCCCGGTACGCAGTATTTT. The V call is TRBV11-2, the J call TRBJ2-3; 10 bases line up with TRBD2. The CDR3 loop spans 16 amino acids. Germline V lookup: CDR1 SGHAT, CDR2 FQNNGV. The V segment lost 5 bases and the J segment 8 bases; nucleotides outside the gene matches: 13.

The chain combines TRBV4-1 with TRBJ2-2; D not certain. Germline V CDR1 and CDR2: MGHRA, YSYEKL. This CDR3 is built from 13 residues. V lost 0 bases and J 5 bases, leaving 4 bases between the germline ends. As DNA, the CDR3 is TGCGCCAGCAGCCAAGAGTCGACCGGGGAGCTGTTTTTT. It encodes CASSQESTGELFF.

The chain uses TRBV5-4 and TRBJ2-7, with D tentatively TRBD2 (6 bases). Germline loops: CDR1 SGHNT, CDR2 YYREEE (reference sequence). Trimming removed 4 bases from V and 2 bases from J, with 10 bases in between. The CDR3 is 13 residues long. CDR3 coding DNA: TGTGCCAGCAGCCCTAGCGCGGCCTACGAGCAGTACTTC. Translation gives CASSPSAAYEQYF.

This clone showed up just once. This chain joins TRBV27 and TRBJ2-1; 9 bases match TRBD2. J lost 2 bases, V lost 0 bases, and 8 bases had no gene match. Germline-derived CDR1 and CDR2 are MNHEY and SMNVEV (reference sequence). The CDR3 is made up of 18 amino acids. DNA for the CDR3: TGTGCCAGCAGTTTATCGTTTTGGCGCGGGGGGGCCTACAATGAGCAGTTCTTC. It encodes CASSLSFWRGGAYNEQFF.

This clone was found once. Germline and junction disagree at one end, which may indicate a read error. The chain employs TRBV7-7 and TRBJ1-3; D is possibly TRBD1 (5 bases). This CDR3 region has 15 residues. Germline V gene lookup returns CDR1 SSHAT and CDR2 FNYEAQ (reference sequence). CDR3 DNA: TGTGCTAGCAGCTTAGTAGCAGGGAAGGGAAACACCATATATTTT. Its translation is CASSLVAGKGNTIYF.

This clone was recorded at least ten times. V and J are TRBV28 and TRBJ2-1; TRBD2 might be the D (5 bases). Germline CDR1 and CDR2: MDHEN and SYDVKM. The ends were cut back, 7 bases at V and 3 bases at J, with 16 bases in the middle. CDR3 length: 15 amino acids. CDR3 DNA: TGTGCCAGCACCCTTGGGTCAGGAGGCTACAATGAGCAGTTCTTC. Its translation: CASTLGSGGYNEQFF.

V usage is TRBV11-2 and J usage is TRBJ2-1; 10 bases line up with TRBD2. Germline CDR1 SGHAT, CDR2 FQNNGV. The J segment lost 3 bases and the V segment lost 4 bases, leaving 3 bases of the junction unmatched. CDR3 length: 15 residues. The CDR3 region has the DNA TGTGCCAGCAGCTCAACTAGCGGGGACTACAATGAGCAGTTCTTC. This translates into CASSSTSGDYNEQFF.

The chain combines TRBV13 with TRBJ2-5, with D maybe TRBD1 (6 bases). The CDR3 loop spans 12 amino acids. V lost 5 bases and J 5 bases, leaving 9 bases between the germline ends. Germline lookup yields CDR1 PRHDT and CDR2 FYEKMQ (reference sequence). CDR3 nucleotide sequence: TGTGCCAGCAGCCTTACAGGGGAGACCCAGTACTTC. Its translation is CASSLTGETQYF.

The gene calls are TRBV3-1 (or the pseudogene TRBV3-2) and TRBJ2-5; tentatively, D is TRBD2 (5 bases). The CDR3 loop spans 14 amino acids. With 4 bases removed from V and 5 bases from J, the gap between germline ends came to 14 bases. Germline loops: CDR1 LGHDT, CDR2 YNNKEL (reference sequence). The CDR3 reads CASSPYGSVETQYF. In DNA, the CDR3 is TGTGCCAGCAGCCCGTATGGTAGCGTGGAGACCCAGTACTTC.

The gene calls are TRBV7-2 and TRBJ1-1; D remains unclear. Trimming cost V 1 base and J 0 bases, with 3 bases left between them. The CDR3 runs to 13 residues. Germline CDR1 is SGHTA and CDR2 is FQGNSA. The CDR3 DNA is TGTGCCAGCAGCTTAGACATGAACACTGAAGCTTTCTTT. Encoded protein: CASSLDMNTEAFF.

The rearrangement uses TRBV27 and TRBJ1-1, with TRBD1 as a possible D gene (6 bases). The ends were cut back, 2 bases at V and 6 bases at J, with 13 bases in the middle. Germline CDR1 MNHEY, CDR2 SMNVEV (reference sequence). The CDR3 has 14 amino acids. The chain's CDR3 is CASSLRSQGAEAFF. The CDR3 DNA sequence: TGTGCCAGCAGTTTACGTTCACAGGGTGCTGAAGCTTTCTTT.

The CDR3 sequence: CASSLASTGGTGELFF. CDR3 DNA: TGCGCCAGCAGCTTGGCATCGACAGGGGGAACCGGGGAGCTGTTTTTT. This chain joins TRBV5-1 and TRBJ2-2; TRBD1 aligns across 9 bases. The CDR3 contains 16 residues. Unmatched junction bases numbered 5, after V lost 0 bases and J lost 5 bases. Germline V CDR1 and CDR2: SGHRS, YFSETQ.

The chain uses TRBV9 and TRBJ1-2; 7 bases line up with TRBD1. Trimming at V came to 4 bases and at J to 5 bases, leaving 8 bases not matched to a gene. The CDR3 loop spans 14 amino acids. Germline V CDR1 and CDR2: SGDLS, YYNGEE. Here the CDR3 DNA reads TGTGCCAGCAGCTCCAAAGGGGGCGCGTATGGCTACACCTTC. Protein sequence: CASSSKGGAYGYTF.

The chain is built from TRBV11-3 and TRBJ2-7, with a possible D match to TRBD2 (5 bases). Germline values: CDR1 SGHNT, CDR2 YENEEA. Trimming removed 5 bases at V and 4 bases at J, with 12 bases between. CDR3 length: 13 residues. The CDR3 nucleotides read TGTGCCAGCAGCCTCTCACTAGAATACGAGCAGTACTTC. This sequence encodes CASSLSLEYEQYF.

The chain combines TRBV4-3 with TRBJ2-3; a possible D gene is TRBD2 (6 bases). With 1 base removed from V and 2 bases from J, the gap between germline ends came to 13 bases. Germline assignment: CDR1 LGHNA and CDR2 YSLEER. This CDR3 is built from 16 residues. The CDR3 DNA is TGCGCCAGCAGCCAAGGGACGGCGGGACCCACAGATACGCAGTATTTT. This translates into CASSQGTAGPTDTQYF.